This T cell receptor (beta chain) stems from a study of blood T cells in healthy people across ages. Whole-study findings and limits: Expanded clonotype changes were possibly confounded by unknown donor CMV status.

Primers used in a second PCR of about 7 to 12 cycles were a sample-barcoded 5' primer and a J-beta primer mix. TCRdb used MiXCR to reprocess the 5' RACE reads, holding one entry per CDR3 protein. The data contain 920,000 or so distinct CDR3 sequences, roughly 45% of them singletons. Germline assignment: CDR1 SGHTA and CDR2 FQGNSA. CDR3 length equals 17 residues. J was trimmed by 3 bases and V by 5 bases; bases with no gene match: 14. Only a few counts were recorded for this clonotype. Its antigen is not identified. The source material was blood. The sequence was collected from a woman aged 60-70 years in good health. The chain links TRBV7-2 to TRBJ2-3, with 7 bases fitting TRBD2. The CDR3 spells CASSRRWVGRGTDTQYF. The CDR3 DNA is TGTGCCAGCAGCCGCAGATGGGTGGGGAGGGGTACAGATACGCAGTATTTT.